The entry below describes one TCR beta chain. V lost 0 bases and J lost 5; bases outside the gene matches: 6. The CDR3 loop spans 16 amino acids. The germline V gene has CDR1 SGHDN and CDR2 FVKESK. The data were taken from a study of blood T cell repertoires in COVID-19. The study drew participants aged about 18 to 95 years from about two dozen US areas. Assay: immunoSEQ multiplex PCR; the TCRdb copy retains only in-frame clones and omits some. The sample has approximately 230,000 clones; around 86% are singletons. V gene TRBV14 combines with J gene TRBJ2-3, with 9 bases aligning to TRBD2. The sequenced material came from PBMCs or T cells enriched from blood (not recorded which). The clonotype originates from a man aged 18 to 30 who had recovered from COVID-19. The CDR3 DNA sequence: TGTGCCAGCAGCCAAGAAGGCGGGAGGGTCGTAGATACGCAGTATTTT. It translates to CASSQEGGRVVDTQYF.